This T cell receptor beta chain emerged from a study of chemoradiotherapy in HPV16-positive cancers. A note on this clone: Its matching antigen is unknown. A junction boundary mismatches the germline segment, possibly from a read error.

Study-level findings and limits: HPV-specific T cells were functionally defined from only a couple of HPV16-positive patients. Non-HPV-specific T cells did not expand in tumors during treatment, whereas candidate HPV-specific clones and E7-related motifs did.

This CDR3 is built from 15 residues. The germline gives CDR1 SNHLY, CDR2 FYNNEI. Method: immunoSEQ multiplex PCR; TCRdb's copy keeps in-frame clones and lacks some. The profile covers approximately 17,000 clones, with roughly two thirds appearing a single time and 6.5% to 10% taken by the ten largest. The material sequenced was tumor tissue, taken from a patient who underwent chemoradiotherapy. The sequence was collected from a human donor with HPV-associated anogenital cancer. The chain recombines TRBV2 with TRBJ1-2; 7 nucleotides align to TRBD1. Here the CDR3 DNA reads TGTGCCAGCAGGGAAGCGGCAGGGGGATCTGGCGGCTACACCTTC. Translated: CASREAAGGSGGYTF.